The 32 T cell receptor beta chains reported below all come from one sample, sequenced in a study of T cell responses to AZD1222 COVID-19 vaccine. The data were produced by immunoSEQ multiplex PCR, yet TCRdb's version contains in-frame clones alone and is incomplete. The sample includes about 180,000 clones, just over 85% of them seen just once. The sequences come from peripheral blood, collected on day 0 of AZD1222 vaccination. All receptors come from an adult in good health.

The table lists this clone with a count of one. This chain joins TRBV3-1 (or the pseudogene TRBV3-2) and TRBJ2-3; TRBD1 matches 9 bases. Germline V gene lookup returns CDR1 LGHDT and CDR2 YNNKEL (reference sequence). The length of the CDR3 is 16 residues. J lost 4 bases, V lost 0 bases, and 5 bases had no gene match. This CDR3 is CASSQDRGQGSDTQYF. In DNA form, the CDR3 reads TGTGCCAGCAGCCAAGATAGGGGACAGGGTTCAGATACGCAGTATTTT.

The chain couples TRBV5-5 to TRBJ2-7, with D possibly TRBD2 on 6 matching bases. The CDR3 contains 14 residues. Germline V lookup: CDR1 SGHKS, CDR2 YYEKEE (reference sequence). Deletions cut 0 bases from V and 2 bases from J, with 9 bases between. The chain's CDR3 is CASSLGGETYEQYF. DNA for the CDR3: TGTGCCAGCAGCTTGGGCGGGGAGACCTACGAGCAGTACTTC.

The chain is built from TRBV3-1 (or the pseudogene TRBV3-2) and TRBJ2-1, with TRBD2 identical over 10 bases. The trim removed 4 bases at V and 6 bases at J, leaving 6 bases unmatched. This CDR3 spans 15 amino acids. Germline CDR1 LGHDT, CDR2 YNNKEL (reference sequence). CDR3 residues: CASSPLAGAFNEQFF. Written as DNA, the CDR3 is TGTGCCAGCAGCCCTCTAGCGGGGGCCTTCAATGAGCAGTTCTTC.

The chain's CDR3 is CASGGEGGTEQYF. The CDR3 DNA reads TGTGCCAGCGGGGGGGAAGGAGGGACCGAGCAGTACTTC. The chain is built from TRBV2 and TRBJ2-7, with 7 bases fitting TRBD2. CDR3 length: 13 residues. Germline lookup yields CDR1 SNHLY and CDR2 FYNNEI. With V trimmed by 8 bases and J by 6 bases, 10 bases remained unmatched. The full variable domain, with the rest looked up from reference TRBV2 and TRBJ2-7, is EPEVTQTPSHQVTQMGQEVILRCVPISNHLYFYWYRQILGQKVEFLVSFYNNEISEKSEIFDDQFSVERPDGSNFTLKIRSTKLEDSAMYFCASGGEGGTEQYFGPGTRLTVT.

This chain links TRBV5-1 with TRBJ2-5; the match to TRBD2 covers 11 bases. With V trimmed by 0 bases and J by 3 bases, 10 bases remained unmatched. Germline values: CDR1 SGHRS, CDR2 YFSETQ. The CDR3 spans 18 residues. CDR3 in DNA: TGCGCCAGCAGCTTGGGTAGCGGGGGGGCCTTTGGTGAAGAGACCCAGTACTTC. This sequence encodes CASSLGSGGAFGEETQYF.

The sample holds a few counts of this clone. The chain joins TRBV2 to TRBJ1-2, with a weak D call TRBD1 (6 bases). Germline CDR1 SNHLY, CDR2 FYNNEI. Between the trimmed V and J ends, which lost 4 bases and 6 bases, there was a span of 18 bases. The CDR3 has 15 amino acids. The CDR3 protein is CASSVRPGESDGYTF. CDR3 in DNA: TGTGCCAGCAGTGTAAGGCCAGGGGAATCAGATGGCTACACCTTC. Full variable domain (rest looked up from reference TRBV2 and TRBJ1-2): EPEVTQTPSHQVTQMGQEVILRCVPISNHLYFYWYRQILGQKVEFLVSFYNNEISEKSEIFDDQFSVERPDGSNFTLKIRSTKLEDSAMYFCASSVRPGESDGYTFGSGTRLTVV.

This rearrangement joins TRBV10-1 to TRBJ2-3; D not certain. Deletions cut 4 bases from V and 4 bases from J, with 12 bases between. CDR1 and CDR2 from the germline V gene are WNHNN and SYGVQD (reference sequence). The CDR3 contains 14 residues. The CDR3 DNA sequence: TGCGCCAGCAGTGTGTCTGGGGAATCAGATACGCAGTATTTT. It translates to CASSVSGESDTQYF.

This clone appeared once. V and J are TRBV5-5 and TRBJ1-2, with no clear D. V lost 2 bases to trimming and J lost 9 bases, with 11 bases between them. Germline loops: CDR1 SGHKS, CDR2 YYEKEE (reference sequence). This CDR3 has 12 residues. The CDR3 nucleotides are TGTGCCAGCAGCTTTCCCGGGTCTCGCTACACCTTC. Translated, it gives CASSFPGSRYTF.

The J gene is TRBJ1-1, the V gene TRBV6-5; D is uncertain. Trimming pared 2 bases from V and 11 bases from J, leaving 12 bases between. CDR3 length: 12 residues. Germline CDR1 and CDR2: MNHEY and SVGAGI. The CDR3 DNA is TGTGCCAGCAGTTACGGCGCGGGAGGTGCTTTCTTT. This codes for CASSYGAGGAFF.

The CDR3, as DNA: TGTGCCAGCAGTTCCCCCAGGGCAGCAGATTCACCCCTCCACTTT. Its translation is CASSSPRAADSPLHF. The chain links TRBV5-5 to TRBJ1-6, with TRBD1 as a possible D gene (5 bases). The CDR3 is 15 amino acids. Germline CDR1 reads SGHKS; CDR2 reads YYEKEE (reference sequence). Trimming took off 5 bases at V and 8 bases at J, with 17 bases between the two ends.

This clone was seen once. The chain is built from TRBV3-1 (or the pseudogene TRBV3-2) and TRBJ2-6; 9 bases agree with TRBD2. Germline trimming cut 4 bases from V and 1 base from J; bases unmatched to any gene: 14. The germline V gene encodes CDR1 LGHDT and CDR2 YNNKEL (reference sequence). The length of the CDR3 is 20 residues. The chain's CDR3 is CASSLRPPAGGGSGANVLTF. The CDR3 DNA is TGTGCCAGCAGCCTCCGACCGCCAGCGGGGGGAGGATCTGGGGCCAACGTCCTGACTTTC.

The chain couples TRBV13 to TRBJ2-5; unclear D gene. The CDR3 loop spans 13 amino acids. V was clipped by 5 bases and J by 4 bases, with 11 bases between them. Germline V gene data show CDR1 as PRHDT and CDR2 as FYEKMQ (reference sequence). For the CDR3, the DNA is TGTGCCAGCAGCCCCTTCGGGTTAGAGACCCAGTACTTC. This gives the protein CASSPFGLETQYF.

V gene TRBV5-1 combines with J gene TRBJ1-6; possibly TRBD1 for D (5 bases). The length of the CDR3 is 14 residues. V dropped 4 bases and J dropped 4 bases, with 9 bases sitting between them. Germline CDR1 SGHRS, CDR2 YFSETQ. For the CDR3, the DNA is TGCGCCAGCAGCGGCCAGGGTTATAATTCACCCCTCCACTTT. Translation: CASSGQGYNSPLHF.

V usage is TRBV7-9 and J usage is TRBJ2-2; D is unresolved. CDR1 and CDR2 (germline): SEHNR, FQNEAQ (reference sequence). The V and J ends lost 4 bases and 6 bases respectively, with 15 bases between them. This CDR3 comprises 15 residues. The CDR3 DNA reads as TGTGCCAGCAGCTCCCTGGACCCAAGGTCCGGGGAGCTGTTTTTT. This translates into CASSSLDPRSGELFF.

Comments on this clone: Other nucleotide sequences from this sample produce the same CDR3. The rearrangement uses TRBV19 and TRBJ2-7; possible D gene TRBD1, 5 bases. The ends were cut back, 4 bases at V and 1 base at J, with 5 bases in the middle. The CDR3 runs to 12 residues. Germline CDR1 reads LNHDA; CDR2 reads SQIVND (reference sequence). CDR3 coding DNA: TGTGCCAGTAGTACAGGGTCCTACGAGCAGTACTTC. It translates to CASSTGSYEQYF.

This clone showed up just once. CDR3 amino acids: CASSSLSGATGELFF. The CDR3 DNA reads as TGTGCCAGCAGCTCCCTGTCTGGGGCCACCGGGGAGCTGTTTTTT. The chain combines TRBV11-2 with TRBJ2-2; maybe TRBD1 (5 bases). In germline, CDR1 is SGHAT, CDR2 FQNNGV. The CDR3 consists of 15 residues. V was pared by 4 bases and J by 4 bases, with 13 bases between.

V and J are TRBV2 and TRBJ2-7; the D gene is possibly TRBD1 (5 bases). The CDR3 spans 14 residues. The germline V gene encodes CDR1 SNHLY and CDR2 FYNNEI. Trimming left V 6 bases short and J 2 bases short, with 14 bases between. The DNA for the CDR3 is TGTGCCAGCAGGACGCGGCAGGGTACCTACGAGCAGTACTTC. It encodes CASRTRQGTYEQYF.

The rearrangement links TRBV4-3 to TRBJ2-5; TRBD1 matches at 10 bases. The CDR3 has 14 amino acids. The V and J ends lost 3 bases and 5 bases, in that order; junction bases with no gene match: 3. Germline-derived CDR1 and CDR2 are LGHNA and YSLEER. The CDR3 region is CASSQTGGRETQYF. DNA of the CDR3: TGCGCCAGCAGCCAGACAGGGGGCCGGGAGACCCAGTACTTC.

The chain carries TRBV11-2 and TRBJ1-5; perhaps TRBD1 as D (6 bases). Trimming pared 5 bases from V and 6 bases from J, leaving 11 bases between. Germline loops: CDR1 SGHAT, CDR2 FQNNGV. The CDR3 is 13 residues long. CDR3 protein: CASSPGVGQPQHF. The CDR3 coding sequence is TGTGCCAGCAGCCCAGGGGTTGGTCAGCCCCAGCATTTT.

CDR3 sequence reads: CASSQSLSEQYF. The CDR3 bases are TGTGCCAGCAGCCAAAGTCTCTCCGAGCAGTACTTC. The chain is built from TRBV16 and TRBJ2-7; D not certain. Germline values: CDR1 KGHSY, CDR2 FQNENV. The length of the CDR3 is 12 residues. V lost 2 bases, J lost 6 bases, and 8 bases lay in between.

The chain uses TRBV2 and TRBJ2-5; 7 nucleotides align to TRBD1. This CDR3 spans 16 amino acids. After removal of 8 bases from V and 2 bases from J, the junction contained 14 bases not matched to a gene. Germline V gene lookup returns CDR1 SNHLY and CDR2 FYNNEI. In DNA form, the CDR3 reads TGTGCCAGCGAAAGATCGACAGGGTCGGGGCAAGAGACCCAGTACTTC. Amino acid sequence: CASERSTGSGQETQYF.

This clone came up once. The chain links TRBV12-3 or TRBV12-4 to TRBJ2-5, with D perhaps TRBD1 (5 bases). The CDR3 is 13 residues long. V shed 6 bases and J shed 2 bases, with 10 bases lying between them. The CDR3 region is CASRAAGQETQYF. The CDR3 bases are TGTGCCAGCAGGGCGGCAGGGCAAGAGACCCAGTACTTC.

The CDR3 nucleotides are TGTGCCAGCAGCTTAGCGACGGATAGATATGGCTACACCTTC. This gives the protein CASSLATDRYGYTF. The chain is built from TRBV7-2 and TRBJ1-2; no clear D. From germline, CDR1 is SGHTA and CDR2 FQGNSA. The CDR3 is 14 residues long. Trimming left V 0 bases short and J 5 bases short, with 10 bases between.

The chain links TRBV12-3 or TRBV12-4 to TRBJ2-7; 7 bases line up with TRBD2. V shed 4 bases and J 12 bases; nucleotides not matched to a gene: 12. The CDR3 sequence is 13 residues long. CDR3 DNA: TGTGCCAGCAGTTCCCTACTTGGGGGGGACCTGTACTTC. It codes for CASSSLLGGDLYF.

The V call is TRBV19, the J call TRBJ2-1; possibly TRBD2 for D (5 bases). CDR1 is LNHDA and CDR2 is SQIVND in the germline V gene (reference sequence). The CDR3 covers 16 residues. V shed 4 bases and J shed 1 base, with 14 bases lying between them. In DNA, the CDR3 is TGTGCCAGTAGTAGTCGCACCGGGATTTCCTACAATGAGCAGTTCTTC. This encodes CASSSRTGISYNEQFF.

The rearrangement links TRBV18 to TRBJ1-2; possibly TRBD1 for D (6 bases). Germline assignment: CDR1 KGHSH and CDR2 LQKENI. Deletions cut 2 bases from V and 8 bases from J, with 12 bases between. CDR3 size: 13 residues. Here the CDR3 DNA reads TGTGCCAGCTCACCATCGGACAGCAGGGGCTACACCTTC. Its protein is CASSPSDSRGYTF.

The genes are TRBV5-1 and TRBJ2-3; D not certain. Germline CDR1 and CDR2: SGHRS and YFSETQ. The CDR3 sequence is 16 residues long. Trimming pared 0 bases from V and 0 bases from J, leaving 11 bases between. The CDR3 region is CASSLGVVDSTDTQYF. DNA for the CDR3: TGCGCCAGCAGCTTGGGGGTAGTAGATAGCACAGATACGCAGTATTTT.

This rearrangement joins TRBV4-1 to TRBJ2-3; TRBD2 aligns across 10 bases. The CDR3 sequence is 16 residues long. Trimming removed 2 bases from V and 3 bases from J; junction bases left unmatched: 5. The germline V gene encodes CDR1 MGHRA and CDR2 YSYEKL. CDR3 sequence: CASSQSSGGHTDTQYF. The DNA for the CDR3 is TGCGCCAGCAGCCAATCTAGCGGGGGCCATACAGATACGCAGTATTTT.

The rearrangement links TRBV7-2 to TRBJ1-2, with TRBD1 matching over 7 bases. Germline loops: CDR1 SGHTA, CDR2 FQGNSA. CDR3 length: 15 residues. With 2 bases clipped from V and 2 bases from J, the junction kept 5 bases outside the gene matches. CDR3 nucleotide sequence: TGTGCCAGCAGCTTAAGAACAGGGGCCAACTATGGCTACACCTTC. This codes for CASSLRTGANYGYTF. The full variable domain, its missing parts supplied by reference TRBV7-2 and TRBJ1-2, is GAGVSQSPSNKVTEKGKDVELRCDPISGHTALYWYRQSLGQGLEFLIYFQGNSAPDKSGLPSDRFSAERTGGSVSTLTIQRTQQEDSAVYLCASSLRTGANYGYTFGSGTRLTVV.

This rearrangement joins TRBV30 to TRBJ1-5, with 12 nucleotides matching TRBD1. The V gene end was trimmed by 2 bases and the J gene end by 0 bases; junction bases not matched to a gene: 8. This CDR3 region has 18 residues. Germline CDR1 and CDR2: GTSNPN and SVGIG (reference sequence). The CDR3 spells CAWSHGTGGQYSNQPQHF. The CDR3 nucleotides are TGTGCCTGGAGTCACGGGACAGGGGGCCAATATAGCAATCAGCCCCAGCATTTT.

The CDR3 protein is CASSSGAGPSYNEQFF. CDR3 sequence (DNA): TGTGCCAGCAGTTCGGGGGCGGGCCCCTCCTACAATGAGCAGTTCTTC. V and J are TRBV6-6 and TRBJ2-1; D may correspond to TRBD1 or TRBD2 (6 bases each). CDR3 length equals 16 residues. The germline CDR1 and CDR2 sequences are MNHNY and SVGAGI (reference sequence). V shed 4 bases and J shed 0 bases, with 13 bases lying between them.

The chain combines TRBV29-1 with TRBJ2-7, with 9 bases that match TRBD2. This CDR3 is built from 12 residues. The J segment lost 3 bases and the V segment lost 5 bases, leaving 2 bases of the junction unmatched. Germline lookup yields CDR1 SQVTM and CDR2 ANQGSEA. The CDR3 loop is CSVSGGLYEQYF. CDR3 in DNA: TGCAGCGTTAGCGGGGGGCTCTACGAGCAGTACTTC.